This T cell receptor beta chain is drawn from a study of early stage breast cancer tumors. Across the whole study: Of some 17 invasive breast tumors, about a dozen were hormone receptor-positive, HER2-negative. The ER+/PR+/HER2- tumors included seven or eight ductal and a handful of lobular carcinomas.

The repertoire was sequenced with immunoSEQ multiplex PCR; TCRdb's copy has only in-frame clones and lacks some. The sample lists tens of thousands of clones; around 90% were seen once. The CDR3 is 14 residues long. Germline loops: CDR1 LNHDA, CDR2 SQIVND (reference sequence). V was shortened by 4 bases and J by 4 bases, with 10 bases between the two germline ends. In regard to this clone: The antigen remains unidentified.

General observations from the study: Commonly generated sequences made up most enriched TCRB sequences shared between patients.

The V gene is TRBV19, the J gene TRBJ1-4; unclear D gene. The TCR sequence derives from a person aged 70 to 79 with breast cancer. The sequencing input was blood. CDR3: CASSTGGVNEKLFF. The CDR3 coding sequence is TGTGCCAGTAGTACGGGAGGTGTTAATGAAAAACTGTTTTTT.